This TCR beta chain was observed in a study of blood T cell repertoires in COVID-19. There are 16 residues in the CDR3. The sample holds one count of this clone. Measured with immunoSEQ multiplex PCR; TCRdb has only the in-frame clones, and not every one. The data contain around 360,000 clones, about 90% of them seen just once; the ten biggest clones take up around 3%. The sample consisted of PBMCs or T cells enriched from blood (not recorded which). The V and J genes are TRBV12-1 and TRBJ1-5; TRBD1 is the table's D call and was not checked against the DNA. TRBV12-1 is designated a pseudogene. This TCR was sampled from a woman in her 30s who had recovered from COVID-19. The CDR3 DNA reads TGTGCCAGCAGCTTTGACAGGTTGGGAAACAATCAGCCCCAGCATTTT. Translated, it gives CASSFDRLGNNQPQHF.